This T cell receptor beta chain was recorded in a study of blood T cell repertoires in COVID-19. This clone was seen a few times. V lost 5 bases and J lost 13; bases outside the gene matches: 5. This CDR3 spans 12 amino acids. Per germline, CDR1 MNHNY and CDR2 SVGAGI (reference sequence). Some clones are missing from TCRdb's copy, which holds only in-frame ones; the method was immunoSEQ multiplex PCR. Of about 43,000 clones in the sample, roughly 87% were seen once. V usage is TRBV6-6 and J usage is TRBJ1-4; 9 bases map to TRBD1. The TCR was taken from a woman aged 80 or over with active COVID-19. Sequencing was carried out using peripheral blood. The chain's CDR3 is CASSGTGTRLFF. The CDR3 region has the DNA TGTGCCAGCAGTGGGACAGGGACAAGACTGTTTTTT.